Below, 9 T cell receptor beta chains from the same sample are listed, as sequenced in a study of T-cell memory formation after mild COVID-19. In TCRdb, the 5' RACE reads were re-called with MiXCR into one record per CDR3 protein. The sample consists of 210,000 or so distinct CDR3 sequences, approximately 30% of them appearing once. Material for sequencing was PBMCs or a T cell subset sorted from them (not recorded which). The origin of the receptors is an adult woman who had mild COVID-19 (a few samples of this study predate the infection). Cell type and time point are not known.

The gene calls are TRBV6-5 and TRBJ2-2; the D is unclear. Germline V gene lookup returns CDR1 MNHEY and CDR2 SVGAGI. V shed 8 bases and J shed 3 bases, with 7 bases lying between them. The CDR3 runs to 12 residues. The CDR3 region is CASAWDTGELFF. CDR3 coding DNA: TGTGCCAGCGCATGGGACACCGGGGAGCTGTTTTTT.

This clonotype has just a few counts. The chain links TRBV10-3 to TRBJ1-2; 7 bases are a match to TRBD1. Germline-derived CDR1 and CDR2 are ENHRY and SYGVKD. The CDR3 length is 14 residues. V shed 8 bases, J shed 4 bases, and the junction held 10 bases outside the gene matches. CDR3 bases: TGTGCCATCTCCCCAGGGGGTCTCGGCTATGGCTACACCTTC. Its translation: CAISPGGLGYGYTF.

This clonotype was counted a single time. The chain is built from TRBV18 and TRBJ1-3; D call uncertain. V lost 0 bases, J lost 2 bases, and 8 bases lay in between. CDR3 size: 15 residues. Per germline, CDR1 KGHSH and CDR2 LQKENI. The CDR3 here is CASSPPGTAGNTIYF. The CDR3 nucleotides read TGTGCCAGCTCACCACCGGGAACCGCTGGAAACACCATATATTTT. The entire variable domain, with the rest obtained from reference TRBV18 and TRBJ1-3, is as follows: NAGVMQNPRHLVRRRGQEARLRCSPMKGHSHVYWYRQLPEEGLKFMVYLQKENIIDESGMPKERFSAEFPKEGPSILRIQQVVRGDSAAYFCASSPPGTAGNTIYFGEGSWLTVV.

This clonotype was recorded a few times. The chain carries TRBV14 and TRBJ2-1; no definite D call. V lost 1 base to trimming and J lost 0 bases, with 4 bases between them. There are 14 residues in the CDR3. Germline V lookup: CDR1 SGHDN, CDR2 FVKESK. As DNA, the CDR3 is TGTGCCAGCAGCCAAGGGGCCTCCTACAATGAGCAGTTCTTC. It codes for CASSQGASYNEQFF.

The V gene is TRBV9, the J gene TRBJ1-3; D is uncertain. V was shortened by 3 bases and J by 0 bases, with 7 bases between the two germline ends. Germline CDR1 SGDLS, CDR2 YYNGEE. The CDR3 covers 14 residues. The CDR3 DNA reads as TGTGCCAGCAGCGAGACCTTCTCTGGAAACACCATATATTTT. It is translated as CASSETFSGNTIYF.

The table lists this clonotype with a few counts. The chain carries TRBV30 and TRBJ2-1, with 7 bases matching TRBD2. Per germline, CDR1 GTSNPN and CDR2 SVGIG (reference sequence). Unmatched junction bases numbered 3, after V lost 5 bases and J lost 5 bases. This CDR3 spans 12 amino acids. The CDR3 spells CAWGGVNNEQFF. CDR3 DNA: TGTGCCTGGGGGGGGGTCAACAATGAGCAGTTCTTC.

The V gene is TRBV4-3, the J gene TRBJ2-1; no clear D. Germline V lookup: CDR1 LGHNA, CDR2 YSLEER. The CDR3 runs to 17 residues. With 1 base removed from V and 6 bases from J, the gap between germline ends came to 19 bases. The CDR3 sequence is CASSQAAGPPGSNEQFF. The DNA for the CDR3 is TGCGCCAGCAGCCAAGCCGCCGGGCCCCCCGGGTCCAATGAGCAGTTCTTC.

This clonotype appeared a few times. The CDR3 region is CASSVTGAREAFF. The CDR3, as DNA: TGTGCCAGCAGCGTAACAGGGGCCCGTGAAGCTTTCTTT. The genes are TRBV9 and TRBJ1-1; 7 bases align to TRBD1. Germline V gene sequence: CDR1 SGDLS, CDR2 YYNGEE. V shed 1 base and J 7 bases; nucleotides not matched to a gene: 4. CDR3 size: 13 residues. Drawing the rest from reference TRBV9 and TRBJ1-1, the complete variable domain is DSGVTQTPKHLITATGQRVTLRCSPRSGDLSVYWYQQSLDQGLQFLIQYYNGEERAKGNILERFSAQQFPDLHSELNLSSLELGDSALYFCASSVTGAREAFFGQGTRLTVV.

This clonotype has more than one count but fewer than ten. V gene TRBV7-2 combines with J gene TRBJ1-3; the D gene is possibly TRBD1 (6 bases). Per germline, CDR1 SGHTA and CDR2 FQGNSA. The CDR3 spans 15 residues. Between the trimmed V and J ends, which lost 4 bases and 3 bases, there was a span of 13 bases. The CDR3 DNA follows: TGTGCCAGCAGCTACGGGGCAGGGGATGGAAACACCATATATTTT. It is translated as CASSYGAGDGNTIYF. The full variable domain, in which reference TRBV7-2 and TRBJ1-3 provide the parts outside the CDR3, is GAGVSQSPSNKVTEKGKDVELRCDPISGHTALYWYRQSLGQGLEFLIYFQGNSAPDKSGLPSDRFSAERTGGSVSTLTIQRTQQEDSAVYLCASSYGAGDGNTIYFGEGSWLTVV.